Following are 25 T cell receptor beta chains from one sample sequenced in a study of Ad26.COV2.S vaccination and SARS-CoV-2 variants. Repertoires were generated with immunoSEQ multiplex PCR, while TCRdb's copy carries only in-frame clones and drops some. The table lists 440,000 or so clones, 90% of them singletons. Specified treatment: about 20 received Ad26.COV2.S at low or high dose, single or two shots; roughly five received placebo; per-sample allocation not given. At day 63 after the first vaccine or placebo injection, samples were drawn. The sample consisted of peripheral blood, taken in a trial of Ad26.COV2.S vaccine versus placebo. These receptors originate from a person aged 18-65 years who received the Ad26.COV2.S COVID-19 vaccine or a placebo.

The DNA for the CDR3 is TGCACCAGCAGCCAAGGGAAAAGCAGGAGGAGGGGTTACAATGAGCAGTTCTTC. This sequence encodes CTSSQGKSRRRGYNEQFF. The chain links TRBV1 to TRBJ2-1; the D call in the table, TRBD2, was not verified against the DNA. TRBV1 is recorded as a pseudogene. The CDR3 length is 18 residues.

This rearrangement joins TRBV28 to TRBJ1-4; D is undetermined. Germline V gene data show CDR1 as MDHEN and CDR2 as SYDVKM. The V end was cut by 5 bases, the J end by 0 bases, with 10 bases between. The CDR3 extends over 15 amino acids. The CDR3 region is CASSNHRATNEKLFF. The CDR3 DNA reads as TGTGCCAGCAGTAACCACCGAGCAACTAATGAAAAACTGTTTTTT.

This chain connects TRBV7-2 to TRBJ2-5; maybe TRBD2 (5 bases). The CDR3 length is 15 residues. V was trimmed by 0 bases and J by 5 bases, leaving 13 bases between them. Germline-derived CDR1 and CDR2 are SGHTA and FQGNSA. For the CDR3, the DNA is TGTGCCAGCAGCTTAGCTTCCGGAGGATGGGAGACCCAGTACTTC. Protein product: CASSLASGGWETQYF.

This chain uses TRBV5-1 with TRBJ2-3; D might be TRBD2 (5 bases). Trimming shortened V by 0 bases and J by 1 base, and 12 bases separated the two germline ends. From germline, CDR1 is SGHRS and CDR2 YFSETQ. CDR3 length: 16 amino acids. This CDR3 is CASSLAILEGTDTQYF. CDR3 nucleotide sequence: TGCGCCAGCAGCTTGGCCATACTAGAGGGCACAGATACGCAGTATTTT.

The chain couples TRBV30 to TRBJ1-3, with TRBD1 matching 7 bases. Looked up from germline, CDR1 is GTSNPN and CDR2 is SVGIG (reference sequence). The CDR3 length is 15 residues. The V and J ends lost 2 bases and 4 bases, in that order; junction bases with no gene match: 8. CDR3 sequence reads: CAWSKNRGSGNTIYF. Here the CDR3 DNA reads TGTGCCTGGAGTAAAAACAGGGGTTCAGGAAACACCATATATTTT.

This clone was detected only once. The chain uses TRBV19 and TRBJ2-1; D not certain. The CDR3 has 13 amino acids. From germline, CDR1 is LNHDA and CDR2 SQIVND (reference sequence). Trimming left V 3 bases short and J 9 bases short, with 12 bases between. CDR3 coding DNA: TGTGCCAGTAGTATGGCAAGCGCGGTTGAGCAGTTCTTC. Translated, it gives CASSMASAVEQFF. The variable domain in full, with the rest retrieved from reference TRBV19 and TRBJ2-1, is DGGITQSPKYLFRKEGQNVTLSCEQNLNHDAMYWYRQDPGQGLRLIYYSQIVNDFQKGDIAEGYSVSREKKESFPLTVTSAQKNPTAFYLCASSMASAVEQFFGPGTRLTVL.

A single count supports this clone. Written as DNA, the CDR3 is TGTGCCAGCAGACGGGACAGGGGCGAGCAGTACTTC. Translated, it gives CASRRDRGEQYF. V gene TRBV5-6 combines with J gene TRBJ2-7, with TRBD1 matching 10 bases. The V gene's germline CDR1 is SGHDT and CDR2 YYEEEE. V trimming: 5 bases; J trimming: 6 bases; junction bases outside the gene matches: 2. The CDR3 totals 12 residues.

The rearrangement links TRBV28 to TRBJ2-7, with 14 bases aligning to TRBD2. CDR1 is MDHEN, CDR2 SYDVKM, per germline. The V and J ends lost 6 bases and 5 bases, in that order; junction bases with no gene match: 9. The CDR3 has 16 amino acids. The CDR3 reads CASRGLAGAQGHEQYF. Written as DNA, the CDR3 is TGTGCCAGCAGGGGACTAGCGGGAGCCCAGGGCCACGAGCAGTACTTC.

The chain employs TRBV19 and TRBJ2-7, with 8 bases lining up with TRBD1. This CDR3 is built from 14 residues. Germline CDR1 is LNHDA and CDR2 is SQIVND (reference sequence). The trim removed 5 bases at V and 6 bases at J, leaving 9 bases unmatched. CDR3 residues: CASSDRPGGAEQYF. The CDR3 DNA reads TGTGCCAGTAGTGATAGGCCAGGGGGCGCCGAGCAGTACTTC.

The chain is built from TRBV12-3 or TRBV12-4 and TRBJ1-5; TRBD1 might be the D (6 bases). Between the trimmed V and J ends, which lost 5 bases and 7 bases, there was a span of 12 bases. CDR3 length equals 13 residues. For the CDR3, the DNA is TGTGCCAGCAGTCCCCAGGGGAACCAGCCCCAGCATTTT. It translates to CASSPQGNQPQHF.

This chain links TRBV9 with TRBJ2-5; 9 bases match TRBD2. CDR1 is SGDLS and CDR2 is YYNGEE in the germline V gene. Losses at the gene ends were 3 bases for V and 3 bases for J; bases not matched to a gene: 3. The CDR3 spans 14 residues. The DNA of the CDR3 is TGTGCCAGCAGCGCTTTAGCGGGAGAAGAGACCCAGTACTTC. It yields the protein CASSALAGEETQYF.

The rearrangement uses TRBV7-3 and TRBJ2-3; tentatively, D is TRBD1 or TRBD2 (5 bases each). V lost 2 bases, J lost 3 bases, and 12 bases lay in between. Per the germline V gene, CDR1 is SGHTA and CDR2 is FQGTGA. This CDR3 region has 15 residues. Here the CDR3 DNA reads TGTGCCAGCAGCTTAGCGGGCAGGGTAACAGATACGCAGTATTTT. Translation: CASSLAGRVTDTQYF.

CDR3: CASSQVSPPRAYGYTF. CDR3 DNA: TGTGCCAGCAGCCAAGTCAGCCCACCCCGGGCCTATGGCTACACCTTC. The V call is TRBV4-2, the J call TRBJ1-2; no clear D gene. This CDR3 has 16 residues. Germline lookup yields CDR1 LGHNA and CDR2 YNFKEQ. Trimming pared 1 base from V and 4 bases from J, leaving 16 bases between.

The rearrangement joins TRBV10-2 to TRBJ1-1; 7 bases are shared with TRBD1. The CDR3 runs 13 residues. V was pared by 7 bases and J by 1 base, with 3 bases of the junction left unmatched. Germline-derived CDR1 and CDR2 are WSHSY and SAAADI. The CDR3: CASNGQANTEAFF. The CDR3 nucleotides are TGCGCCAGCAACGGACAGGCGAACACTGAAGCTTTCTTT.

The J gene is TRBJ2-2, the V gene TRBV27, with D perhaps TRBD1 (5 bases). Per germline, CDR1 MNHEY and CDR2 SMNVEV (reference sequence). This CDR3 comprises 13 residues. Trimming stripped 10 bases from V and 5 bases from J, with 14 bases between. CDR3 sequence reads: CATGQGPTGELFF. CDR3 in DNA: TGTGCCACCGGGCAGGGTCCTACCGGGGAGCTGTTTTTT.

This clone was counted a single time. V usage is TRBV5-4 and J usage is TRBJ2-2; D possibly corresponds to TRBD1 (5 bases). Germline V gene lookup returns CDR1 SGHNT and CDR2 YYREEE (reference sequence). The CDR3 loop spans 14 amino acids. V lost 2 bases and J 3 bases, leaving 8 bases between the germline ends. The CDR3 here is CASSLDSYTGELFF. CDR3 in DNA: TGTGCCAGCAGCTTAGACAGTTACACCGGGGAGCTGTTTTTT.

V and J are TRBV23-1 and TRBJ1-2; D is possibly TRBD1 (6 bases). TRBV23-1 is an ORF, and what it does is uncertain. The CDR3 extends over 15 amino acids. The V and J ends lost 2 bases and 4 bases respectively, with 14 bases between them. In DNA, the CDR3 is TGCGCCAGCAGTCAAACCCTTACAGGGAGCTATGGCTACACCTTC. This encodes CASSQTLTGSYGYTF.

The chain employs TRBV7-6 and TRBJ2-7; possibly TRBD1 for D (6 bases). The CDR3 extends over 14 amino acids. V was shortened by 0 bases and J by 6 bases, with 12 bases between the two germline ends. Germline CDR1 reads SGHVS; CDR2 reads FNYEAQ. CDR3 coding DNA: TGTGCCAGCAGCTTAGCGGGGGCCGGGCCCGAGCAGTACTTC. Encoded protein: CASSLAGAGPEQYF.

The chain has TRBV15 and TRBJ2-3; D possibly corresponds to TRBD2 (5 bases). CDR1 LNHNV and CDR2 YYDKDF come from the germline V gene (reference sequence). The ends were cut back, 1 base at V and 2 bases at J, with 16 bases in the middle. The CDR3 runs to 17 residues. Written as DNA, the CDR3 is TGTGCCACCAGCAGAGGTAGTAGCGACATCTTCACAGATACGCAGTATTTT. Protein sequence: CATSRGSSDIFTDTQYF.

The V call is TRBV7-9, the J call TRBJ2-5; 9 bases map to TRBD1. Germline CDR1 SEHNR, CDR2 FQNEAQ (reference sequence). With 2 bases clipped from V and 7 bases from J, the junction kept 8 bases outside the gene matches. The CDR3 length is 15 residues. CDR3 DNA sequence: TGTGCCAGCAGCTTAAGGGGGACAGGGTTGATGACCCAGTACTTC. This encodes CASSLRGTGLMTQYF.

The rearrangement joins TRBV6-4 to TRBJ2-7; D not resolved. Germline V gives CDR1 MRHNA, CDR2 SNTAGT. The CDR3 spans 12 residues. With 3 bases removed from V and 6 bases from J, the gap between germline ends came to 9 bases. The CDR3 loop reads CASSEKDREQYF. CDR3 coding DNA: TGTGCCAGCAGTGAGAAGGACCGCGAGCAGTACTTC.

J is TRBJ1-4 and V is TRBV29-1, with TRBD1 matching over 9 bases. CDR1 is SQVTM and CDR2 is ANQGSEA in the germline V gene. The CDR3 sequence is 13 residues long. V shed 5 bases, J shed 8 bases, and the junction held 6 bases outside the gene matches. CDR3 DNA sequence: TGCAGCGTTCCCGGGACAGGGCGCGAAAAACTGTTTTTT. Its translation is CSVPGTGREKLFF.

The chain employs TRBV4-2 and TRBJ2-7, with TRBD1 identical over 10 bases. Germline V gene sequence: CDR1 LGHNA, CDR2 YNFKEQ. This CDR3 is built from 14 residues. V was clipped by 1 base and J by 3 bases; unmatched bases: 0. The CDR3 reads CASSQGDRGYEQYF. CDR3 in DNA: TGTGCCAGCAGCCAAGGGGACAGGGGCTACGAGCAGTACTTC.

The chain combines TRBV27 with TRBJ2-7; the D gene is possibly TRBD1 (5 bases). The CDR3 has 14 amino acids. CDR1 and CDR2 from the germline V gene are MNHEY and SMNVEV (reference sequence). Trimming pared 9 bases from V and 1 base from J, leaving 16 bases between. The CDR3 loop is CASRAHPGSYEQYF. In DNA form, the CDR3 reads TGTGCCAGTCGAGCCCATCCAGGGTCCTACGAGCAGTACTTC.

The rearrangement joins TRBV9 to TRBJ1-3; possible D gene TRBD1, 5 bases. Germline V gene data show CDR1 as SGDLS and CDR2 as YYNGEE. V lost 0 bases, J lost 0 bases, and 22 bases lay in between. The CDR3 is 20 residues long. The CDR3 nucleotides are TGTGCCAGCAGCGTAGACTCCGACAGCGTTCTCCCCTTCTCTGGAAACACCATATATTTT. The encoded protein is CASSVDSDSVLPFSGNTIYF.